This T cell receptor (beta chain) came from a study of T cell responses to AZD1222 COVID-19 vaccine. V lost 4 bases, J lost 4 bases, and 5 bases lay in between. Germline V gene lookup returns CDR1 MNHEY and CDR2 SVGEGT. This CDR3 is 12 amino acids long. Some clones are missing from TCRdb's copy, which holds only in-frame ones; the method was immunoSEQ multiplex PCR. The table includes some 150,000 clones, approximately 89% detected once. Study-wide results and caveats: Repertoires in all cases were sampled only once the peak T cell response had passed.

Of note for this clone: The antigen is undetermined.

This TCR came from an adult who received the AZD1222 COVID-19 vaccine. This specimen was peripheral blood, taken 28 days after the second AZD1222 dose. The rearrangement joins TRBV6-2 or TRBV6-3 to TRBJ1-5; D is uncertain. In DNA, the CDR3 is TGTGCCAGCAGTTGGGCAAATCAGCCCCAGCATTTT. Translated, it gives CASSWANQPQHF.